Included here is one T cell receptor (beta chain) sequence, with context. This clonotype was seen a handful of times. Its antigen remains unidentified. Base qualities are not recorded, but no much larger clone differs from it by a single base. Systemically healthy Caucasian individuals from Russia, 35 to 50 in total and aged about 6 to 95 years, were included as donors. Each donor gave 8 to 10 milliliters of peripheral blood, drawn into EDTA-treated Vacutainer tubes. Ficoll-Paque density-gradient centrifugation was used to isolate PBMCs, with at least 6 million obtained per sample. Total RNA, at least 6 micrograms per sample, was extracted from PBMCs with Trizol reagent. For every donor, flow cytometry on a PBMC aliquot measured the percentage of naive CD45RAhigh/CD27high T cells. Libraries came from 5' RACE. For sequencing, an Illumina HiSeq 2500 was employed. A second PCR of roughly 7 to 11 cycles was performed with a sample-barcoded 5' primer and a J-beta primer mix. A template-switch 5' adaptor carrying 12 random nucleotides introduced a unique molecular identifier onto each TCR beta cDNA molecule. Each sample yielded at least 2.5 million CDR3-containing paired-end reads. The Mint cDNA synthesis kit, primed by a TRBC-specific oligonucleotide, was used to synthesize first-strand cDNA from all RNA. Following uracil-DNA glycosylase treatment, a first 18-cycle PCR with universal primers M1SS and BC2_uni_R was performed on all cDNA. Turning to the authors' computational methods: Normalization of each sample was performed by random selection of 1 million high-quality reads, each carrying a distinct molecular identifier. Instead of being binned into consensus sequences, reads that shared molecular identifiers were thrown out. CDR3 identification, clonotype clustering and error correction used MiTCR with a Q25 quality threshold and the strictest error-elimination algorithm. Lower-bound total TCR beta diversity was estimated with a nonparametric unseen species model using Euler transformation. TCRdb reworked the public reads: Q25 trimming with fastp, MiXCR clone assembly, productive beta chains retained. One record per CDR3 amino acid sequence lists the most common genes and DNA. None of the V and J calls come from the authors' own analysis; TCRdb made them. Within this sample are some 1.5 million distinct CDR3 sequences, with around 40% of them counted one time only. The top ten constitute under 5% of the sample.

The source of the sample is a study of blood T cells in healthy people across ages (dated by TCRdb to 2013 to 2016). With respect to the entire study: In model experiments, template switching captured about one uniquely barcoded TCR beta cDNA molecule for every two T cells. The donors were divided into four age groups: young (average roughly 15 years), middle-aged (approximately 39), aged (approximately 62) and long-lived (roughly 82). Using deep sequencing normalized with unique cDNA molecular identifiers, the study measured how TCR beta repertoire diversity changes with age. The study analyzed two additional independent replicas of 1 million unique cDNA reads from the same blood draw for two donors, one aged 18 to 29 and one aged 80 or older. To avoid experimental bias, donors of different ages were randomly spread across the sequencing lanes.

The paper's findings and limits, for the study overall: The CMV infection status of donors was not known, potentially confounding age-related changes in expanded clonotypes. The percentage of naive T cells measured by flow cytometry correlated strongly with observed TCR beta diversity. Estimates of total diversity based on one million sequenced T cells were considered lower bounds and underestimates. The long-lived group showed more naive CD4+ T cells, fewer expanded clones and increased TCR diversity than the aged group, suggesting age selection. Bulk unsorted PBMC profiling prevented conclusive comparison of naive and antigen-experienced compartments. Observed TCR beta diversity per million T cells fell roughly linearly with age, and a significant reduction was already apparent by age roughly 41.

The CDR3 sequence holds 14 residues, the cysteine and phenylalanine included. Only the CDR3 DNA stays, 42 bases, in frame from base 1. Based on the germline V gene (reference sequence), the CDR1 and CDR2 sequences are DFQATT and SNEGSKA. The junction shows trimming of 4 bases on V and 0 bases on J, plus 12 bases between the germline ends. This TCR was sampled from a young woman in good health. The sequenced sample consisted of blood. This receptor chain uses TRBV20-1 and TRBJ2-5; D gene: possibly TRBD2, on 6 matching bases. At the DNA level, the sequence is TGCAGTGCTAAGGACTACCCGTACCAAGAGACCCAGTACTTC. Its product reads: CSAKDYPYQETQYF.